Sequencing of this T cell receptor beta chain was carried out in a study of siplizumab effects on memory and regulatory T cells. Profiled with immunoSEQ multiplex PCR; TCRdb holds only in-frame clones, not every one. The data contain some 73,000 clones, 85% to 95% of them singletons. General study points: About 75-95% of proliferating CD4+ or CD8+ clones had no assignable naive or memory phenotype.

In the case of this clone: Its antigen is not identified.

Germline CDR1 reads SGHNT; CDR2 reads YENEEA. Trimming cost V 1 base and J 5 bases, with 8 bases left between them. The CDR3 consists of 13 residues. The source material was CD8+ T cells sorted from blood. The TCR originated in a human donor in good health. The chain links TRBV11-3 to TRBJ1-1; D gene unclear. CDR3 residues: CASSLGPKTEAFF. DNA of the CDR3: TGTGCCAGCAGCTTAGGGCCGAAGACTGAAGCTTTCTTT.